This T cell receptor (beta chain) was documented in a study of T cell repertoires in cytomegalovirus infection. Looking at the study overall: Indications of both CMV infection and matching HLA type were provided by public TCR beta signatures.

This clonotype was found many times. Its antigen is undetermined. TCRdb used MiXCR to reprocess the reads, holding one entry per CDR3 protein. This table holds approximately 500,000 distinct CDR3 sequences, around 10% found once. Findings and caveats of the study: Cumulative public TCR beta family frequency identified carriers of CMV plus the relevant HLA.

The material sequenced was PBMCs. This TCR was sampled from a human donor in good health (CMV status not recorded). Some clones in this sample may be carry-over from other donors' samples.

CDR3 protein: CSVANDLGWYQETQYF. The CDR3 DNA reads as TGCAGCGTAGCAAATGACCTGGGTTGGTACCAAGAGACCCAGTACTTC. The chain is built from TRBV29-1 and TRBJ2-5, with D hard to call. This CDR3 region has 16 residues. The germline V gene encodes CDR1 SQVTM and CDR2 ANQGSEA. V was shortened by 6 bases and J by 0 bases, with 20 bases between the two germline ends.